Each of the 21 T cell receptor beta chains below was sequenced from the same sample in a study of blood T cell repertoires in COVID-19. Clones were read by immunoSEQ multiplex PCR, and TCRdb kept only the in-frame ones, dropping some. The sample carries 200,000 to 300,000 clones, around 90% recorded once. Specimen: peripheral blood. The receptors shown here come from a person between 18 and 30 years old with COVID-19, enrolled during active disease.

This clone was counted between two and nine times. The DNA of the CDR3 is TGCAGCGTCGGGACAGGGGTCACTAATGAAAAACTGTTTTTT. This codes for CSVGTGVTNEKLFF. The chain is built from TRBV29-1 and TRBJ1-4, with 10 bases lining up with TRBD1. The CDR3 spans 14 residues. From germline, CDR1 is SQVTM and CDR2 ANQGSEA. The junction had 3 bases not matched to a gene; V was cut back by 6 bases and J by 2 bases.

The chain has TRBV7-2 and TRBJ2-3; 10 nucleotides agree with TRBD2. After removal of 5 bases from V and 5 bases from J, the junction contained 10 bases not matched to a gene. Germline V gene sequence: CDR1 SGHTA, CDR2 FQGNSA. The CDR3 loop spans 16 amino acids. CDR3 nucleotide sequence: TGTGCCAGCAGCGACAGACTAGCGGGTTGGGAAGATACGCAGTATTTT. It codes for CASSDRLAGWEDTQYF. Variable domain in full (rest from reference TRBV7-2 and TRBJ2-3): GAGVSQSPSNKVTEKGKDVELRCDPISGHTALYWYRQSLGQGLEFLIYFQGNSAPDKSGLPSDRFSAERTGGSVSTLTIQRTQQEDSAVYLCASSDRLAGWEDTQYFGPGTRLTVL.

This sequence joins TRBV27 and TRBJ2-2; D not resolved. The CDR3 is 12 residues long. The V gene's germline CDR1 is MNHEY and CDR2 SMNVEV (reference sequence). Trimming removed 6 bases from V and 7 bases from J, with 9 bases in between. This chain's CDR3 is CASSPGYGELFF. The CDR3 bases are TGTGCCAGCAGCCCAGGATACGGGGAGCTGTTTTTT.

The chain joins TRBV14 to TRBJ1-2; TRBD1 matches 8 bases. This CDR3 is built from 14 residues. CDR1 and CDR2 (germline): SGHDN, FVKESK. V lost 3 bases to trimming and J lost 5 bases; unmatched junction nucleotides: 5. CDR3 protein: CASSQATGGYGYTF. CDR3 bases: TGTGCCAGCAGCCAGGCTACAGGGGGGTATGGCTACACCTTC.

The V call is TRBV5-1, the J call TRBJ1-2; TRBD1 matches 11 bases. From germline, CDR1 is SGHRS and CDR2 YFSETQ. Trimming took 5 bases from V and 7 from J; bases not matched to a gene: 10. CDR3 length: 15 amino acids. The CDR3 loop reads CASSYTGQGASGYTF. The DNA of the CDR3 is TGCGCCAGCAGTTATACCGGACAGGGGGCGTCTGGCTACACCTTC.

The chain links TRBV5-5 to TRBJ1-5; tentatively, D is TRBD1 (6 bases). Germline loops: CDR1 SGHKS, CDR2 YYEKEE (reference sequence). V gave up 1 base and J gave up 2 bases, with 10 bases separating them. CDR3 length: 15 residues. CDR3 DNA sequence: TGTGCCAGCAGCTTGACAGGGCCTGGCAATCAGCCCCAGCATTTT. It specifies CASSLTGPGNQPQHF.

This sequence joins TRBV6-2 or TRBV6-3 and TRBJ2-1; TRBD2 aligns across 12 bases. The germline V gene encodes CDR1 MNHEY and CDR2 SVGEGT. CDR3 size: 16 residues. Trimming removed 6 bases from V and 8 bases from J; junction bases left unmatched: 11. The CDR3 is CASSLLAGGLKDEQFF. The CDR3 DNA follows: TGTGCCAGCAGCCTTCTAGCGGGAGGGCTGAAGGATGAGCAGTTCTTC.

The chain employs TRBV5-1 and TRBJ1-5, with 7 nucleotides matching TRBD1. Germline CDR1 reads SGHRS; CDR2 reads YFSETQ. The CDR3 is 15 residues long. V gave up 2 bases and J gave up 3 bases; unmatched junction bases: 5. CDR3 DNA sequence: TGCGCCAGCAGCTTCAGTGGGACAGTCAATCAGCCCCAGCATTTT. Protein: CASSFSGTVNQPQHF.

V and J are TRBV25-1 and TRBJ2-5; 7 nucleotides agree with TRBD1. The germline V gene encodes CDR1 MGHDK and CDR2 SYGVNS. V shed 8 bases and J 3 bases; nucleotides not matched to a gene: 6. The CDR3 is 13 residues long. In nucleotides, the CDR3 is TGTGCCAGCGGTGGGACAGCTGAAGAGACCCAGTACTTC. Translation: CASGGTAEETQYF.

The sample holds one count of this clone. The V call is TRBV19, the J call TRBJ1-5; D unresolved. This CDR3 is 16 amino acids long. V gave up 1 base and J gave up 3 bases, with 13 bases separating them. Germline loops: CDR1 LNHDA, CDR2 SQIVND (reference sequence). The CDR3 reads CASSIGQKITNQPQHF. CDR3 DNA sequence: TGTGCCAGTAGTATAGGGCAGAAAATTACCAATCAGCCCCAGCATTTT.

For this clone: The germline gene is not matched at one end of the junction; a read error may be the cause. In DNA form, the CDR3 reads TGTGCCAGCAATGAAGGGACTAGCGGGAGCACAGATACGCAGTATTTT. Residues: CASNEGTSGSTDTQYF. The chain couples TRBV2 to TRBJ2-3; 12 bases are a match to TRBD2. This CDR3 is 16 amino acids long. CDR1 and CDR2 (germline): SNHLY, FYNNEI.

Worth noting for this clone: Distinct nucleotide sequences in the sample also encode this CDR3. The chain employs TRBV7-9 and TRBJ2-7, with 10 nucleotides matching TRBD1. The ends lost 5 bases at V and 3 bases at J; junction bases unmatched: 4. Germline values: CDR1 SEHNR, CDR2 FQNEAQ (reference sequence). CDR3 length: 14 amino acids. The CDR3 bases are TGTGCCAGCAGCCTGGGACAGGGGTTCTACGAGCAGTACTTC. Its protein is CASSLGQGFYEQYF.

The chain uses TRBV13 and TRBJ2-7, with 9 bases identical to TRBD1. The germline V gene encodes CDR1 PRHDT and CDR2 FYEKMQ (reference sequence). V lost 1 base to trimming and J lost 6 bases; unmatched junction nucleotides: 7. The CDR3 totals 15 residues. CDR3 bases: TGTGCCAGCAGCTTAGTAGGGGGACAGGGCTCCGAGCAGTACTTC. Translation: CASSLVGGQGSEQYF.

This chain links TRBV5-1 with TRBJ2-7, with TRBD1 matching over 7 bases. Unmatched junction bases numbered 5, after V lost 0 bases and J lost 5 bases. Germline V gene lookup returns CDR1 SGHRS and CDR2 YFSETQ. This CDR3 is 14 amino acids long. Here the CDR3 reads CASSLDRGTDEQYF. The CDR3 region has the DNA TGCGCCAGCAGCTTGGACAGGGGCACTGACGAGCAGTACTTC.

This clone was seen a handful of times. The chain couples TRBV7-9 to TRBJ2-3; D is uncertain. The germline V and J ends were trimmed by 6 bases and 1 base, with 8 bases remaining between them. CDR3 length: 13 residues. CDR1 SEHNR and CDR2 FQNEAQ come from the germline V gene (reference sequence). CDR3 residues: CASRRTGTDTQYF. DNA of the CDR3: TGTGCCAGCAGGAGAACAGGCACAGATACGCAGTATTTT.

This rearrangement joins TRBV9 to TRBJ2-7; 10 nucleotides agree with TRBD1. The CDR3 has 15 residues. J gave up 2 bases and V 2 bases, and 4 bases lay outside the gene matches. Germline V lookup: CDR1 SGDLS, CDR2 YYNGEE. In DNA, the CDR3 is TGTGCCAGCAGCGTGCAAGGACAGGGGGCCTACGAGCAGTACTTC. Translating it yields CASSVQGQGAYEQYF.

The CDR3 loop is CATSDLGGYEQFF. CDR3 DNA sequence: TGTGCCACCAGTGATTTGGGGGGGTATGAGCAGTTCTTC. The chain employs TRBV24-1 and TRBJ2-1, with D possibly matching TRBD2 (6 bases). The CDR3 contains 13 residues. Germline V gene lookup returns CDR1 KGHDR and CDR2 SFDVKD. The V end was cut by 0 bases, the J end by 8 bases, with 7 bases between.

The chain carries TRBV28 and TRBJ2-7; tentatively, D is TRBD1 (6 bases). The CDR3 is made up of 15 amino acids. The V gene's germline CDR1 is MDHEN and CDR2 SYDVKM. V was trimmed by 5 bases and J by 0 bases, leaving 14 bases between them. CDR3 protein: CASSPPGASSYEQYF. The CDR3 region has the DNA TGTGCCAGCAGTCCCCCAGGGGCCAGCTCCTACGAGCAGTACTTC.

The chain combines TRBV7-8 with TRBJ1-1, with D unclear. Germline V gives CDR1 SGHVS, CDR2 FQNEAQ. The V and J ends lost 8 bases and 1 base respectively, with 17 bases between them. This CDR3 comprises 15 residues. The CDR3 nucleotides are TGTGCCAGCCGCCGCTCTTGGAGAGAGAACACTGAAGCTTTCTTT. It codes for CASRRSWRENTEAFF.

V is TRBV12-5 and J is TRBJ2-2; 9 bases line up with TRBD2. Germline V gene data show CDR1 as LGHNT and CDR2 as FRNRAP. The junction had 11 bases not matched to a gene; V was cut back by 0 bases and J by 6 bases. The CDR3 runs to 18 residues. The CDR3 DNA is TGTGCTAGTGGTTTGGTACGCAGTAGCGGGAGAGGCCCCGGGGAGCTGTTTTTT. Residues: CASGLVRSSGRGPGELFF.

This clone was seen a few times. The CDR3 DNA follows: TGTGCCAGCAGTTTCAGCGGGAGAATCAACGAGCAGTACTTC. Its protein is CASSFSGRINEQYF. The rearrangement joins TRBV27 to TRBJ2-7; 8 bases align to TRBD2. Germline CDR1 and CDR2: MNHEY and SMNVEV (reference sequence). CDR3 size: 14 residues. The V segment lost 3 bases and the J segment 5 bases; nucleotides outside the gene matches: 6.